This TCR beta chain was recorded in a study of T cells in Graves' hyperthyroidism and ophthalmopathy. This clonotype came up many times. Trimming pared 5 bases from V and 5 bases from J, leaving 16 bases between. CDR3 size: 15 residues. Germline V gene lookup returns CDR1 LNHDA and CDR2 SQIVND (reference sequence). The investigators amplified TCR beta CDR3 regions from RNA transcripts. Researchers ran a first-round RT-PCR on the TCR CDR3 using the HTBI primer set. TCRdb independently ran MiXCR on the multiplex PCR reads; one entry per CDR3 protein. The sample comprises a few hundred thousand distinct CDR3 sequences, around 21% of which are singletons, and about 26% rests with the top ten.

The source material was blood. This TCR came from a man aged 18 to 30 with Graves' hyperthyroidism. The V call is TRBV19, the J call TRBJ1-5; weak D call: TRBD1 (5 bases). This CDR3 reads CASSAAGGRYQPQHF. As DNA, the CDR3 is TGTGCCAGTAGTGCAGCTGGGGGAAGGTATCAGCCCCAGCATTTT. Full variable domain (remainder filled in from reference TRBV19 and TRBJ1-5): DGGITQSPKYLFRKEGQNVTLSCEQNLNHDAMYWYRQDPGQGLRLIYYSQIVNDFQKGDIAEGYSVSREKKESFPLTVTSAQKNPTAFYLCASSAAGGRYQPQHFGDGTRLSIL.